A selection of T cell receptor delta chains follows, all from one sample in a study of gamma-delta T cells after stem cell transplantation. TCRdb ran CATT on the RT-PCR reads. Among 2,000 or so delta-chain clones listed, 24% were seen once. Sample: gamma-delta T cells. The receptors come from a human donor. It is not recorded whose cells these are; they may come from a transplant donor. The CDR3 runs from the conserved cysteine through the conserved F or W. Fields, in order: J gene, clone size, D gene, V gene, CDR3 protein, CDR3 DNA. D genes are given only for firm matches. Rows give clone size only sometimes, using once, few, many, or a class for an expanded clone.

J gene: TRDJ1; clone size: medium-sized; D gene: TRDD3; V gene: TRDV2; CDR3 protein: CACDTLITAGDTDTDKLIF; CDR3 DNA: TGTGCCTGTGACACCTTAATAACTGCTGGGGATACGGACACCGATAAACTCATCTTT
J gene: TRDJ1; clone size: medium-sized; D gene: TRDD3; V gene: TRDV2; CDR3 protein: CACDSLGADRTDKLIF; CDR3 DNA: TGTGCCTGTGACTCCCTGGGGGCTGACCGCACCGATAAACTCATCTTT
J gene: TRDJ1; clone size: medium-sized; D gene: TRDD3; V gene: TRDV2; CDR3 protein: CACEVLGEVYPAKLIF; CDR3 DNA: TGTGCCTGTGAGGTACTGGGGGAGGTGTACCCTGCCAAACTCATCTTT
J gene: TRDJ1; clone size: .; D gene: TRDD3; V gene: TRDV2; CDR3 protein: CACGTISSWGILYTDKLIF; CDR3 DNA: TGTGCCTGTGGCACGATCTCTAGCTGGGGGATTTTATACACCGATAAACTCATCTTT
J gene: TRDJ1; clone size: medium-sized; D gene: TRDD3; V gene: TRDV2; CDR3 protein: CACDTVGDPPDTDKLIF; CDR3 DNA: TGTGCCTGTGACACCGTGGGGGATCCCCCAGACACCGATAAACTCATCTTT
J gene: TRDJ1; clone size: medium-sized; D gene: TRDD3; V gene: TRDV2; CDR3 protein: CACDTGGIHPHTDKLIF; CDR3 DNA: TGTGCCTGTGACACCGGGGGGATACACCCTCACACCGATAAACTCATCTTT
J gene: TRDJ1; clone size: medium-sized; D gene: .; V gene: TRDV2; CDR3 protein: CACDYIRGGTRNDKLIF; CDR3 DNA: TGTGCCTGTGACTACATACGAGGGGGAACCCGGAACGATAAACTCATCTTT
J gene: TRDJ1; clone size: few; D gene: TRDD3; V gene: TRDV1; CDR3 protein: CALGPPSYYWGIPHYTDKLIF; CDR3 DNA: TGTGCTCTTGGGCCTCCTTCCTATTACTGGGGGATTCCCCACTACACCGATAAACTCATCTTT
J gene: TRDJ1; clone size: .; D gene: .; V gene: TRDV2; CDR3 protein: CACDTLVPLLGETTDKLIF; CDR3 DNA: TGTGCCTGTGACACCCTGGTCCCTTTACTAGGGGAGACCACCGATAAACTCATCTTT
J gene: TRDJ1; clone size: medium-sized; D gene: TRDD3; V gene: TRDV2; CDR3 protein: CACDRVTGGTSNLAYTDKLIF; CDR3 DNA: TGTGCCTGTGACCGGGTTACTGGGGGAACGTCCAACTTAGCTTACACCGATAAACTCATCTTT
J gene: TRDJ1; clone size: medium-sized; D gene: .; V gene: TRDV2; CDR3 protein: CACDTVGTGLDQNESQLIF; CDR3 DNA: TGTGCCTGTGACACCGTTGGTACTGGGTTGGACCAAAACGAGTCCCAACTCATCTTT
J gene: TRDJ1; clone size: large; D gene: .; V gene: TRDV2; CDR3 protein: CACDTVGELYTDKLIF; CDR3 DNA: TGTGCCTGTGACACCGTCGGGGAACTGTACACCGATAAACTCATCTTT
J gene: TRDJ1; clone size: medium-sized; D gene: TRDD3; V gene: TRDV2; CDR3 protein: CACDTVPTGGPKRADKLIF; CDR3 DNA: TGTGCCTGTGACACCGTGCCTACTGGGGGTCCTAAGAGGGCCGATAAACTCATCTTT
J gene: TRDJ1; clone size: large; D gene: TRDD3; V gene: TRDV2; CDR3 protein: CACDRLLGDRYTDKLIF; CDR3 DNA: TGTGCCTGTGACAGACTACTGGGGGACAGGTACACCGATAAACTCATCTTT
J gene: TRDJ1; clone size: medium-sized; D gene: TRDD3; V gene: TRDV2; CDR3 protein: CACDTLGDADKLIF; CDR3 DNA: TGTGCCTGTGACACCCTGGGGGATGCCGATAAACTCATCTTT
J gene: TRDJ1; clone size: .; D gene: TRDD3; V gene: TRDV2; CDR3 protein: CACEQLGDPKTTDKLIF; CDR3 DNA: TGTGCCTGTGAACAACTGGGGGATCCAAAGACCACCGATAAACTCATCTTT
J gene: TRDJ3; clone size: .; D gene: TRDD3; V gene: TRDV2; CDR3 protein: CACGTLLLGDTWDTRQMFF; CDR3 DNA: TGTGCCTGTGGCACCCTCTTACTGGGGGATACATGGGACACCCGACAGATGTTTTTC
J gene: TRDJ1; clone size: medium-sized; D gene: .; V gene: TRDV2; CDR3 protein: CACDPVRSPTTSLDTYTDKLIF; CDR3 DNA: TGTGCCTGTGACCCTGTACGGTCTCCAACTACCTCACTGGACACCTACACCGATAAACTCATCTTT
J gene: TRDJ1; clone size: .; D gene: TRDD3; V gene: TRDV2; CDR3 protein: CACEPLLGDTDKLIF; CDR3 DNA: TGTGCCTGTGAACCCCTACTGGGGGACACGGATAAACTCATCTTT
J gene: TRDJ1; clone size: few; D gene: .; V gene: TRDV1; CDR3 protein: CALGELGLSPRRIPDKLIF; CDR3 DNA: TGTGCTCTTGGGGAACTCGGCCTTTCCCCCCGAAGGATACCCGATAAACTCATCTTT
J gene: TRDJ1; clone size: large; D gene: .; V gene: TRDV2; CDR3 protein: CACDTVSRAKYTDKLIF; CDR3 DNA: TGTGCCTGTGACACCGTTAGCAGAGCCAAGTACACCGATAAACTCATCTTT
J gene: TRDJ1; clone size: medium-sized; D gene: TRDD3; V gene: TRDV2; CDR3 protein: CACDPLTGGYYTDKLIF; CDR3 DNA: TGTGCCTGTGACCCCCTTACTGGGGGCTACTACACCGATAAACTCATCTTT
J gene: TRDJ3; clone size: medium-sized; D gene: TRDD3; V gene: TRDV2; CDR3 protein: CACDHTITGGSGSSWDTRQMFF; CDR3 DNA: TGTGCCTGTGACCACACTATTACTGGGGGATCCGGAAGCTCCTGGGACACCCGACAGATGTTTTTC
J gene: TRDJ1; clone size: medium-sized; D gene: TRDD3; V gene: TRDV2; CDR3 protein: CACDILGEITYIDKLIF; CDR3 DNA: TGTGCCTGTGACATACTGGGGGAGATCACGTACATCGATAAACTCATCTTT
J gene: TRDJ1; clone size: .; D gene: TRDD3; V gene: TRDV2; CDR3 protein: CACETLRSPLGDTDKLIF; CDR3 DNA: TGTGCCTGTGAAACCCTAAGGTCTCCACTGGGGGATACTGATAAACTCATCTTT
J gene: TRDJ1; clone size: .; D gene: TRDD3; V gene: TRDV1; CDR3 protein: CALGEPGASGWGIQISLGVEEDGKLIF; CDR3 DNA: TGTGCTCTTGGGGAACCAGGAGCGTCTGGCTGGGGGATACAGATATCCCTCGGGGTTGAAGAGGATGGTAAACTCATCTTT
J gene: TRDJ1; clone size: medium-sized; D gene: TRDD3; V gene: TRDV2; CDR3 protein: CACDTCSILGDTGHTDKLIF; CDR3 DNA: TGTGCCTGTGACACGTGCTCGATACTGGGGGATACGGGCCACACCGATAAACTCATCTTT
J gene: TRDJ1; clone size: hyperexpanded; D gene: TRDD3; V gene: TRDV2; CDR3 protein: CACELLGVDRSFTDKLIF; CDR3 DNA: TGTGCCTGTGAACTACTGGGGGTCGACCGCTCGTTTACCGATAAACTCATCTTT
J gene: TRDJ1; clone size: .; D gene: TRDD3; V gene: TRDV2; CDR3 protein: CACDTVPLGDTGKLIF; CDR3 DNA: TGTGCCTGTGACACGGTCCCACTGGGGGATACAGGTAAACTCATCTTT
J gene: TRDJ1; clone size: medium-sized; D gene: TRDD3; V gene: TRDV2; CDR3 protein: CACDSLGATTSGVYTDKLIF; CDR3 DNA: TGTGCCTGTGATTCTCTGGGGGCTACTACGTCCGGGGTGTACACCGATAAACTCATCTTT
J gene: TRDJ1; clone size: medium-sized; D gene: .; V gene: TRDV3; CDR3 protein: CASALPGPGAQGQYTDKLIF; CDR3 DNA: TGTGCCTCCGCGCTCCCTGGCCCTGGCGCACAAGGTCAGTACACCGATAAACTCATCTTT
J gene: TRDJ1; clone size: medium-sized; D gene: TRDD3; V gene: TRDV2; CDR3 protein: CACDRSRWGIRSDKLIF; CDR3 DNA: TGTGCCTGTGACAGAAGTCGTTGGGGGATACGATCCGATAAACTCATCTTT
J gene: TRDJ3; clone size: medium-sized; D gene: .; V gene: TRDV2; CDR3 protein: CACDGLSWDTRQMFF; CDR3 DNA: TGTGCCTGTGACGGCCTTTCCTGGGACACCCGACAGATGTTTTTC
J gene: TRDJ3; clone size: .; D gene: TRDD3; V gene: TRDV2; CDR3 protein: CACDRLPTGGLKTRQMFF; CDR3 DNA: TGTGCCTGTGACAGATTACCTACTGGGGGACTCAAGACCCGACAGATGTTTTTC
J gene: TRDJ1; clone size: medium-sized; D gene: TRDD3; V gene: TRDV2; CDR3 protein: CACDNLLGEPTDKLIF; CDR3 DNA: TGTGCCTGTGACAATTTACTGGGGGAACCCACCGATAAACTCATCTTT
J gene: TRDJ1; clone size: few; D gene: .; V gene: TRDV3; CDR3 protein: CAHRLYQRGTPHFTDKLIF; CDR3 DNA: TGTGCCCATCGGCTATATCAAAGGGGGACACCGCATTTCACCGATAAACTCATCTTT
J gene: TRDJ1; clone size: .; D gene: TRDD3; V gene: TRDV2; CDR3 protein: CACDTLGGGYAGGTDKLIF; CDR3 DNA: TGTGCCTGTGACACCCTGGGTGGGGGATACGCAGGTGGCACCGATAAACTCATCTTT
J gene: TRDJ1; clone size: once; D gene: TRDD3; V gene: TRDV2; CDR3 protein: CACDILGDTHTDKLIF; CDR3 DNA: TGTGCCTGTGATATACTGGGGGATACGCACACCGATAAACTCATCTTT
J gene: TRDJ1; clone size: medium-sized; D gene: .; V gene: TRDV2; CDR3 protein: CACDAAGPEDTDKLIF; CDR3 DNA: TGTGCCTGTGACGCCGCGGGGCCGGAGGACACCGATAAACTCATCTTT
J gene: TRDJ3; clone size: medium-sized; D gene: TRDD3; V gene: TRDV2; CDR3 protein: CACDTGGLGDPTSSWDTRQMFF; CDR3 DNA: TGTGCCTGTGACACCGGGGGGCTGGGGGATCCTACTAGCTCCTGGGACACCCGACAGATGTTTTTC
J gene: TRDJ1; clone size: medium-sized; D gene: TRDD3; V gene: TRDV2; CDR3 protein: CACDALSGGYPGKLIF; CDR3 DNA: TGTGCCTGTGACGCCCTTTCTGGGGGATACCCTGGTAAACTCATCTTT
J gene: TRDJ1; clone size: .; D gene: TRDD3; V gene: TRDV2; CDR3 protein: CACDELGDTLVDKLIF; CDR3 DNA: TGTGCCTGTGACGAGCTGGGGGATACGCTGGTAGATAAACTCATCTTT
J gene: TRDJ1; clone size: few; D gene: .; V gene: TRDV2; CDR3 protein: CACDTLGTRNYTDKLIF; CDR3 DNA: TGTGCCTGTGACACGCTGGGGACCCGGAACTACACCGATAAACTCATCTTT
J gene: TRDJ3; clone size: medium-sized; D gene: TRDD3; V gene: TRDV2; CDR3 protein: CACDTGWRAGGSWWDTRQMFF; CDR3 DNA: TGTGCCTGTGACACCGGGTGGCGGGCTGGGGGATCCTGGTGGGACACCCGACAGATGTTTTTC